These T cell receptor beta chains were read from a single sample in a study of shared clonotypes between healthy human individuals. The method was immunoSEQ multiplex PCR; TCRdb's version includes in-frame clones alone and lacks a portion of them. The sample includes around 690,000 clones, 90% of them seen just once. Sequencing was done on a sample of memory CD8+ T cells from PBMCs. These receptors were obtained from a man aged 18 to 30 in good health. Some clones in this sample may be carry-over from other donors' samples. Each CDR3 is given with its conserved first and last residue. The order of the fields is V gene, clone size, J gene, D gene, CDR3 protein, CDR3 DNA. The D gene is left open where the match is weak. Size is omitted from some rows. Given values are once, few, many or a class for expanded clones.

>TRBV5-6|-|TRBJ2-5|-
CASSPSRPIGTPVTQYF
TGTGCCAGCAGCCCGTCGCGCCCCATCGGGACTCCAGTGACCCAGTACTTC
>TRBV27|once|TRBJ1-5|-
CASRPGYSNQPQHF
TGTGCCAGCAGACCAGGGTATAGCAATCAGCCCCAGCATTTT
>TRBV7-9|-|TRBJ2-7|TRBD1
CASSARDRSSYEQYF
TGTGCCAGCAGCGCCAGGGACAGGTCATCCTACGAGCAGTACTTC
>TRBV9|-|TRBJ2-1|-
CASSAAGTYSYNEQFF
TGTGCCAGCAGCGCCGCCGGGACTTACTCCTACAATGAGCAGTTCTTC
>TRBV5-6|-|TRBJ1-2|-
CASSSTGTYYGYTF
TGTGCCAGCAGCTCCACCGGGACCTACTATGGCTACACCTTC
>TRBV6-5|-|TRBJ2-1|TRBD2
CASSFLGLAGVSEQFF
TGTGCCAGCAGTTTCCTAGGACTAGCGGGAGTAAGTGAGCAGTTCTTC
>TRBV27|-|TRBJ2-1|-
CASPWRASNEQFF
TGTGCCAGCCCCTGGAGGGCCAGCAATGAGCAGTTCTTC
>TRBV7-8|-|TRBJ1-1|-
CASQGRMNTEAFF
TGTGCCTCCCAGGGCCGCATGAACACTGAAGCTTTCTTT
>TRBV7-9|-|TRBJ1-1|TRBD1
CASRGNSAEAFF
TGTGCCTCCAGGGGGAACAGCGCTGAAGCTTTCTTT
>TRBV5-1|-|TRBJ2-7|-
CASSQGPGYEQYF
TGCGCCAGCAGCCAAGGGCCGGGATACGAGCAGTACTTC
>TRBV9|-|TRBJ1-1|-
CASSTKGGRLTEAFF
TGTGCCAGCAGCACCAAAGGGGGGCGCTTGACTGAAGCTTTCTTT
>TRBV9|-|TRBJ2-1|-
CASSDSDEQFF
TGTGCCAGCAGCGATAGTGACGAGCAGTTCTTC
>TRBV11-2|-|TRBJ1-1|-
CASSFWAEGVDTEAFF
TGTGCCAGCAGCTTTTGGGCGGAAGGGGTGGACACTGAAGCTTTCTTT
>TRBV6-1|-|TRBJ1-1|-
CASRAAGYTEAFF
TGTGCCAGCAGGGCGGCAGGGTACACTGAAGCTTTCTTT
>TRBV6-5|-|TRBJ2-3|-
CASSYSYGIPDTQYF
TGTGCCAGCAGTTACTCGTATGGGATCCCAGATACGCAGTATTTT
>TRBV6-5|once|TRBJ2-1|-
CATGLTGGYNEQFF
TGTGCCACCGGACTCACTGGGGGTTACAATGAGCAGTTCTTC
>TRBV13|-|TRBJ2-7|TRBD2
CASSSLAEKTYEQYF
TGTGCCAGCAGCTCACTAGCGGAGAAAACCTACGAGCAGTACTTC
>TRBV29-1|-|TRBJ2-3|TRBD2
CSVALLNVAGGTDTQYF
TGCAGCGTGGCTCTACTTAATGTAGCGGGGGGAACAGATACGCAGTATTTT
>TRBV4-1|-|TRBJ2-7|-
CASREGPQIGEQYF
TGCGCCAGCAGGGAGGGACCCCAAATAGGGGAGCAGTACTTC
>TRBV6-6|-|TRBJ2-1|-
CASSYEGVNEQFF
TGTGCCAGCAGTTACGAGGGGGTCAATGAGCAGTTCTTC
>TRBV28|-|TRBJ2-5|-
CASSLFPGSETQYF
TGTGCCAGCAGTTTATTCCCAGGGTCAGAGACCCAGTACTTC
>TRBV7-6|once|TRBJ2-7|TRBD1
CASSSTSQGAEQYF
TGTGCCAGCAGCTCCACCTCACAGGGGGCCGAGCAGTACTTC
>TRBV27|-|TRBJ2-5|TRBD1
CASSYSDRQETQYF
TGTGCCAGCAGTTACTCGGACAGGCAAGAGACCCAGTACTTC
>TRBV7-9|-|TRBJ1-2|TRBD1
CASSLGTGGVGYGYTF
TGTGCCAGCAGCTTAGGGACAGGGGGCGTGGGCTATGGCTACACCTTC
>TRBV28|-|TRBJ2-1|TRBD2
CASSPTLAGYEQFF
TGTGCCAGCAGTCCCACTCTAGCGGGCTATGAGCAGTTCTTC
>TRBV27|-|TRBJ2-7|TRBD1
CASSSRKIRDRSTYEQYF
TGTGCCAGCAGTTCCCGCAAGATACGGGACAGAAGTACCTACGAGCAGTACTTC